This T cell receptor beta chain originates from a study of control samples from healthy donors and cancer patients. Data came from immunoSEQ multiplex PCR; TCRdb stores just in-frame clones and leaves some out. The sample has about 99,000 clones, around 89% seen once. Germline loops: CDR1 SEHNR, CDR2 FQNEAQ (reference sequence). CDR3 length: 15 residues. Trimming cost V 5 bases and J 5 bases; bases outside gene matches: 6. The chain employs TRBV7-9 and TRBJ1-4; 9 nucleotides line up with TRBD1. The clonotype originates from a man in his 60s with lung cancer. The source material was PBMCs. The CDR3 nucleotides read TGTGCCAGCAGCCAGTACGGGACAGGGAATGAAAAACTGTTTTTT. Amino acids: CASSQYGTGNEKLFF.